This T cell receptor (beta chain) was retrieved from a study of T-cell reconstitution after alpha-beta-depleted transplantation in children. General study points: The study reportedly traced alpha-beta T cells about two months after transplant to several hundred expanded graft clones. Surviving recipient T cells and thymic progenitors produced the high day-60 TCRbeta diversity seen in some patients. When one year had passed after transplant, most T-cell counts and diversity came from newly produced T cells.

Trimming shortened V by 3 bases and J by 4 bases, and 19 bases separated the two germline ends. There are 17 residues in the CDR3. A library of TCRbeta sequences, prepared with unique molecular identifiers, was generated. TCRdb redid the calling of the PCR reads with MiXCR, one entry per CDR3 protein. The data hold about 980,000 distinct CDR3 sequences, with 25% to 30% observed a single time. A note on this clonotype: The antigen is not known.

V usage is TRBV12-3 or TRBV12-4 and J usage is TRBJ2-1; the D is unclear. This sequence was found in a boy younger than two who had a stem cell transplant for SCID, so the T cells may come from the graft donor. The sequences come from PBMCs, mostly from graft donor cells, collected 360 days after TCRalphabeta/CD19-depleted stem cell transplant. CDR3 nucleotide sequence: TGTGCCAGCAGTTTTATGCTGGTGTCCGGTGGGTACAATGAGCAGTTCTTC. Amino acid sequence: CASSFMLVSGGYNEQFF.